This T cell receptor beta chain was obtained from a study of CXCR3-negative and CXCR3-positive naive CD8 T cells. This CDR3 is built from 15 residues. Per the germline V gene, CDR1 is SGHDN and CDR2 is FVKESK. Whole-study findings and limits: Memory CD8+ cells showed much lower diversity, while both naive subsets were comparably high. Hydrophobicity was higher for TRB CDR3s found in CXCR3-positive naive cells than in CXCR3-negative naive cells. Comparison of naive CXCR3-negative and CXCR3-positive cells revealed similar TRBV-TRBJ usage, while memory cells differed.

This clonotype is identified as medium-sized (0.01 to 0.1%) from frequency. Its specificity is not known. Libraries of TRB cDNA were made by 5' RACE and carried UMIs. After re-calling the 5' RACE reads, TCRdb lists one entry per CDR3 protein, DNA absent. The table lists several thousand distinct CDR3 sequences, with approximately 1.2% in the top ten. What was sequenced was naive CXCR3+ CD8+ T cells from blood. Subset: CD45RO-CCR7+CD27+CD95- naive CD8+ T cells expressing CXCR3 (TNR3+). The chain uses TRBV14 and TRBJ2-5; TCRdb lists TRBD1, though no DNA is available to test this call. The origin of this receptor is a human donor in good health. Some clones in this sample may be carry-over from other donors' samples. The CDR3: CASSQDLHREETQYF.